This TCR beta chain is from a study of blood T cell repertoires in COVID-19. Across the whole study: Samples of COVID-19 (acute and convalescent) were obtained from the United States, Italy and Spain. PBMCs, B-cell-depleted T cells, or T cells were the source of the cDNA or gDNA that made up the material.

This clone was observed a single time. This CDR3 has 15 amino acids. Germline lookup yields CDR1 LNHDA and CDR2 SQIVND (reference sequence). The ends were cut back, 3 bases at V and 2 bases at J, with 12 bases in the middle. Methods used by the authors: Amplification of reference gene primers was used by the study to estimate nucleated cell counts. Data came from immunoSEQ multiplex PCR; TCRdb stores just in-frame clones and leaves some out. Clonal size and the V and J genes are those of that table, whereas D and trimming came from the DNA. The sample holds about 210,000 clones, around nine tenths seen once.

Sequencing input: peripheral blood. The chain recombines TRBV19 with TRBJ2-3, with a weak D call TRBD1 (5 bases). The clonotype was recovered from a man aged 55 to 70 with acute or convalescent COVID-19. In DNA, the CDR3 is TGTGCCAGTAGTATTCTTCCAGGGTTCACAGATACGCAGTATTTT. Amino acid sequence: CASSILPGFTDTQYF.